This TCR beta chain is from a study of tumor-infiltrating lymphocytes in primary liver carcinoma. Study observations and caveats: The 250 largest clones made up significantly more of tumor than blood repertoires (p = 0.039). Tumor region pairs shared more overlap than did tumor-adjacent and tumor-blood pairs.

Starting material for RNA and DNA co-extraction consisted of 20-30 mg of unsorted bulk tissue. There were only treatment-naive patients, all with chronic HBV infection. TCR beta cDNA was made from roughly 500 ng total RNA with a constant-region primer. Slightly modified ARM-PCR served as the procedure for the TCR beta libraries. These libraries came from three rounds of nested multiplex PCR. From the multiplex PCR reads, TCRdb called clonotypes with MiXCR, one entry per CDR3 protein. The sample lists 95,000 to 150,000 distinct CDR3 sequences, 50% to 65% occurring once. Of note for this clonotype: Antigen unknown.

The specimen was liver tumor tissue from sampling region 1. This sample's subset: tumor region T1, superior pole. The clonotype originates from a woman aged 55-70 years with primary liver carcinoma and hepatitis B virus infection.

The CDR3 sequence: CASSLSGHGLKQYF. CDR3 nucleotide sequence: TGCGCCAGCAGCTTGTCAGGACATGGTCTCAAGCAGTACTTC. J is TRBJ2-7 and V is TRBV5-1; D possibly corresponds to TRBD1 (5 bases). Germline V lookup: CDR1 SGHRS, CDR2 YFSETQ. The germline V and J ends were trimmed by 1 base and 8 bases, with 16 bases remaining between them. This CDR3 spans 14 amino acids. Supplemented by reference TRBV5-1 and TRBJ2-7, the full variable domain reads KAGVTQTPRYLIKTRGQQVTLSCSPISGHRSVSWYQQTPGQGLQFLFEYFSETQRNKGNFPGRFSGRQFSNSRSEMNVSTLELGDSALYLCASSLSGHGLKQYFGPGTRLTVT.